These T cell receptor beta chains were read from a single sample in a study of lymphopenia after photon versus proton radiotherapy. Only in-frame clones appear in the TCRdb table, and some are missing; sequencing was by immunoSEQ multiplex PCR. The data hold over 50,000 clones, with about 90% observed a single time. The sample in question was peripheral blood, obtained from a patient treated with photon-based radiotherapy. The source is a man aged 35-49 years with gastric cancer. The CDR3 runs from the conserved cysteine through the conserved F or W. A D gene is named only where the DNA matches it firmly. Size tells how often a clone was seen (once, few, many) or the class of an expanded clone, and some rows leave it out.

V: TRBV5-1
size: -
J: TRBJ1-6
D: TRBD1
CDR3: CASSSPGTGGDSPLHF
DNA: TGCGCCAGCAGCTCCCCCGGGACAGGGGGCGATTCACCCCTCCACTTT

V: TRBV9
size: -
J: TRBJ2-2
D: TRBD1
CDR3: CASSVGGQGTGELFF
DNA: TGTGCCAGCAGCGTAGGTGGACAGGGGACCGGGGAGCTGTTTTTT

V: TRBV19
size: once
J: TRBJ1-3
D: TRBD1
CDR3: CASTPTGTFSGNTIYF
DNA: TGTGCCAGTACCCCGACAGGGACCTTCTCTGGAAACACCATATATTTT

V: TRBV7-2
size: once
J: TRBJ1-2
D: -
CDR3: CASSLEARPYTF
DNA: TGTGCCAGCAGCTTAGAAGCGCGGCCCTACACCTTC

V: TRBV5-1
size: -
J: TRBJ2-1
D: -
CDR3: CASSLDEAPYNEQFF
DNA: TGCGCCAGCAGCTTGGACGAGGCCCCCTACAATGAGCAGTTCTTC

V: TRBV7-2
size: -
J: TRBJ1-3
D: -
CDR3: CASSLSLSGNTIYF
DNA: TGTGCCAGCAGCTTATCCCTCTCTGGAAACACCATATATTTT

V: TRBV7-2
size: few
J: TRBJ2-3
D: -
CDR3: CASSFIDTQYF
DNA: TGTGCCAGCAGCTTTATTGATACGCAGTATTTT

V: TRBV7-3
size: once
J: TRBJ1-2
D: -
CDR3: CASSLNGNTPSTRGGYTF
DNA: TGTGCCAGCAGCTTAAACGGAAACACACCTAGCACCCGAGGGGGCTACACCTTC

V: TRBV18
size: -
J: TRBJ1-2
D: -
CDR3: CASSPRGANYGYTF
DNA: TGTGCCAGCTCACCAAGGGGGGCCAACTATGGCTACACCTTC

V: TRBV4-3
size: -
J: TRBJ2-1
D: -
CDR3: CASSQAPGLRGNEQFF
DNA: TGCGCCAGCAGCCAAGCCCCGGGACTCCGGGGAAATGAGCAGTTCTTC

V: TRBV9
size: -
J: TRBJ1-1
D: TRBD1
CDR3: CASSVGQGATEAFF
DNA: TGTGCCAGCAGCGTCGGACAGGGGGCCACTGAAGCTTTCTTT

V: TRBV25-1
size: -
J: TRBJ1-1
D: TRBD1
CDR3: CASSGSRGMNTEAFF
DNA: TGTGCCAGCAGTGGCTCCAGGGGGATGAACACTGAAGCTTTCTTT

V: TRBV11-1
size: -
J: TRBJ1-4
D: -
CDR3: CASSRQRGFNEKLFF
DNA: TGTGCCAGCAGCCGCCAGCGGGGGTTTAATGAAAAACTGTTTTTT

V: TRBV6-1
size: -
J: TRBJ1-3
D: TRBD1
CDR3: CASSKGTGGNTIYF
DNA: TGTGCCAGCAGTAAAGGGACAGGGGGAAACACCATATATTTT

V: TRBV19
size: -
J: TRBJ1-6
D: TRBD1
CDR3: CASSTTGGSSPLHF
DNA: TGTGCCAGTAGCACGACAGGGGGATCGTCACCCCTCCACTTT

V: TRBV5-1
size: -
J: TRBJ2-5
D: TRBD1
CDR3: CASSSSPDRGGETQYF
DNA: TGCGCCAGCAGCTCTTCGCCGGACAGGGGAGGGGAGACCCAGTACTTC

V: TRBV19
size: -
J: TRBJ1-6
D: -
CDR3: CASHARWGGVSPLHF
DNA: TGTGCCAGCCACGCCCGATGGGGTGGAGTTTCACCCCTCCACTTT

V: TRBV30
size: -
J: TRBJ2-7
D: -
CDR3: CAWSARADDEQYF
DNA: TGTGCCTGGAGTGCCAGGGCCGACGACGAGCAGTACTTC

V: TRBV7-3
size: -
J: TRBJ1-2
D: -
CDR3: CASSAGPQAGYTF
DNA: TGTGCCAGCAGCGCCGGGCCCCAGGCTGGCTACACCTTC

V: TRBV9
size: -
J: TRBJ2-7
D: TRBD2
CDR3: CASSVDGTSAGEQYF
DNA: TGTGCCAGCAGCGTAGATGGGACTAGTGCTGGCGAGCAGTACTTC

V: TRBV19
size: -
J: TRBJ2-7
D: -
CDR3: CASSISGILYEQYF
DNA: TGTGCCAGTAGTATCTCAGGGATTCTCTACGAGCAGTACTTC

V: TRBV7-2
size: -
J: TRBJ1-3
D: -
CDR3: CASSPVGIGNTIYF
DNA: TGTGCCAGCAGCCCGGTGGGGATCGGAAACACCATATATTTT

V: TRBV15
size: -
J: TRBJ2-7
D: TRBD1
CDR3: CATSRSGTGGYEQYF
DNA: TGTGCCACCAGCAGATCCGGGACAGGGGGCTACGAGCAGTACTTC

V: TRBV30
size: -
J: TRBJ1-2
D: -
CDR3: CAWSLGTGYTF
DNA: TGTGCCTGGAGTCTCGGGACCGGCTACACCTTC

V: TRBV5-6
size: -
J: TRBJ1-3
D: -
CDR3: CASSFAGPTGKENTIYF
DNA: TGTGCCAGCAGCTTTGCGGGACCTACAGGGAAAGAAAACACCATATATTTT

V: TRBV2
size: -
J: TRBJ2-2
D: TRBD1
CDR3: CASSEGTGGFTGELFF
DNA: TGTGCCAGCAGTGAGGGGACAGGGGGTTTCACCGGGGAGCTGTTTTTT

V: TRBV5-6
size: -
J: TRBJ1-4
D: -
CDR3: CASSLGARDEKLFF
DNA: TGTGCCAGCAGCTTGGGGGCTCGGGATGAAAAACTGTTTTTT

V: TRBV4-3
size: once
J: TRBJ1-3
D: -
CDR3: CASSQDAGFAGNTIYF
DNA: TGCGCCAGCAGCCAAGATGCGGGGTTTGCTGGAAACACCATATATTTT

V: TRBV30
size: -
J: TRBJ2-1
D: TRBD1
CDR3: CALDRVVIGEQFF
DNA: TGTGCCTTGGACAGGGTAGTTATAGGTGAGCAGTTCTTC

V: TRBV28
size: -
J: TRBJ2-1
D: -
CDR3: CASSLPGVYNEQFF
DNA: TGTGCCAGCAGTTTGCCAGGGGTTTACAATGAGCAGTTCTTC

V: TRBV6-5
size: -
J: TRBJ1-1
D: -
CDR3: CASSPTENTEAFF
DNA: TGTGCCAGCAGCCCGACAGAGAACACTGAAGCTTTCTTT

V: TRBV7-3
size: once
J: TRBJ2-1
D: TRBD2
CDR3: CASSPEGLAGGQFF
DNA: TGTGCCAGCAGCCCCGAGGGGCTAGCGGGGGGGCAGTTCTTC

V: TRBV11-3
size: -
J: TRBJ2-2
D: -
CDR3: CASSLDGTNPTGELFF
DNA: TGTGCCAGCAGCTTAGATGGGACCAATCCCACCGGGGAGCTGTTTTTT

V: TRBV19
size: once
J: TRBJ2-4
D: TRBD2
CDR3: CASSTTSGNIQYF
DNA: TGTGCCAGTAGTACGACTAGCGGGAACATTCAGTACTTC

V: TRBV11-3
size: -
J: TRBJ2-5
D: TRBD1
CDR3: CASSSGTGVEETQYF
DNA: TGTGCCAGCAGCTCCGGGACAGGGGTTGAAGAGACCCAGTACTTC

V: TRBV6-1
size: -
J: TRBJ2-7
D: -
CDR3: CASGTHRAYEQYF
DNA: TGTGCCAGCGGAACCCACAGGGCCTACGAGCAGTACTTC

V: TRBV19
size: -
J: TRBJ2-3
D: -
CDR3: CASSIDYPGTDTQYF
DNA: TGTGCCAGTAGTATAGATTATCCCGGCACAGATACGCAGTATTTT

V: TRBV5-5
size: -
J: TRBJ2-3
D: -
CDR3: CASSLANGGSVDTQYF
DNA: TGTGCCAGCAGCTTGGCTAACGGGGGATCAGTAGATACGCAGTATTTT

V: TRBV7-2
size: -
J: TRBJ2-3
D: TRBD1
CDR3: CATTFGQGIRGTQYF
DNA: TGTGCCACCACCTTCGGACAGGGAATCCGAGGTACGCAGTATTTT

V: TRBV18
size: -
J: TRBJ2-2
D: TRBD1
CDR3: CASSRDRGRLTGELFF
DNA: TGTGCCAGCTCGCGGGACAGGGGGCGCCTCACCGGGGAGCTGTTTTTT

V: TRBV11-3
size: -
J: TRBJ2-5
D: -
CDR3: CASYAAPQETQYF
DNA: TGTGCCAGCTACGCTGCCCCCCAAGAGACCCAGTACTTC

V: TRBV5-4
size: -
J: TRBJ2-7
D: -
CDR3: CASSLLVRPYEQYF
DNA: TGTGCCAGCAGCTTGTTAGTCCGGCCCTACGAGCAGTACTTC

V: TRBV7-8
size: -
J: TRBJ1-3
D: TRBD1
CDR3: CASSSYFPGQETGGNTIYF
DNA: TGTGCCAGCAGCTCATACTTTCCGGGACAGGAGACGGGAGGAAACACCATATATTTT

V: TRBV7-9
size: -
J: TRBJ2-2
D: TRBD2
CDR3: CASSPETSGGPNTGELFF
DNA: TGTGCCAGCAGCCCGGAAACTAGCGGGGGACCGAACACCGGGGAGCTGTTTTTT

V: TRBV6-1
size: -
J: TRBJ1-2
D: -
CDR3: CASSEPGVPNYGYTF
DNA: TGTGCCAGCAGTGAACCCGGGGTTCCTAACTATGGCTACACCTTC

V: TRBV5-1
size: -
J: TRBJ2-2
D: TRBD2
CDR3: CASSLGASGAQAGELFF
DNA: TGCGCCAGCAGCTTGGGAGCTAGCGGGGCCCAAGCCGGGGAGCTGTTTTTT

V: TRBV5-6
size: -
J: TRBJ2-5
D: -
CDR3: CASSFQETQYF
DNA: TGTGCCAGCAGCTTCCAAGAGACCCAGTACTTC

V: TRBV4-1
size: -
J: TRBJ1-3
D: -
CDR3: CASSRTGGNTIYF
DNA: TGCGCCAGCAGCCGTACAGGTGGAAACACCATATATTTT

V: TRBV7-2
size: -
J: TRBJ2-7
D: TRBD2
CDR3: CASSPTSGPYEQYF
DNA: TGTGCCAGCAGCCCGACTAGCGGACCCTACGAGCAGTACTTC

V: TRBV19
size: -
J: TRBJ2-6
D: -
CDR3: CASSIADSEANVLTF
DNA: TGTGCCAGTAGTATTGCTGACTCTGAGGCCAACGTCCTGACTTTC